The clone carrying this T cell receptor beta chain was counted ten times or more. The J segment lost 1 base and the V segment lost 5 bases, leaving 7 bases of the junction unmatched. This CDR3 has 15 amino acids. The germline gives CDR1 MNHEY, CDR2 SMNVEV (reference sequence). The source of the sample is a study of T-cell reconstitution after alpha-beta-depleted transplantation in children. TCRbeta library construction was performed incorporating unique molecular identifiers. TCRdb passed the PCR reads through MiXCR, listing each CDR3 protein once. The sample lists around 370,000 distinct CDR3 sequences; over 9% were seen once.

The clonotype originates from a human donor who donated a stem cell graft to a child with acute lymphoblastic leukemia. The sample in question was PBMCs from the stem cell graft donor, obtained from the stem cell graft. V and J are TRBV27 and TRBJ2-7, with 8 bases aligning to TRBD2. DNA for the CDR3: TGTGCCAGCAGTGTCGGGACTAGAGGTTCCTACGAGCAGTACTTC. Its protein is CASSVGTRGSYEQYF.